The 13 T cell receptor beta chains listed next were all sequenced from one sample in a study of blood T cells in healthy people across ages. PCR was performed a second time for about 7 to 12 cycles using a sample-barcoded 5' primer and a J-beta primer mix. TCRdb re-analysed the 5' RACE reads in MiXCR, keeping a single row per CDR3 protein. This table holds 1.5 million to 2 million distinct CDR3 sequences, 40% to 55% found once. The sample was blood. All receptors come from a woman aged 40 to 55 in good health.

The CDR3 protein is CASSLAITGDETDTQYF. The CDR3 DNA reads TGCGCCAGCAGCTTGGCGATAACAGGGGATGAAACAGATACGCAGTATTTT. V is TRBV5-1 and J is TRBJ2-3, with 7 bases identical to TRBD1. Germline V lookup: CDR1 SGHRS, CDR2 YFSETQ. The trim removed 0 bases at V and 3 bases at J, leaving 10 bases unmatched. This CDR3 region has 17 residues.

The rearrangement links TRBV6-2 or TRBV6-3 to TRBJ2-4; a possible D gene is TRBD1 (6 bases). CDR1 is MNHEY and CDR2 is SVGEGT in the germline V gene. The ends were cut back, 5 bases at V and 7 bases at J, with 21 bases in the middle. The CDR3 has 16 amino acids. In nucleotides, the CDR3 is TGTGCCAGCAGTAGGTTTGGAGAAAGGACAGTGAACATTCAGTACTTC. Translation: CASSRFGERTVNIQYF.

This clonotype was seen only a few times. The chain links TRBV4-3 to TRBJ2-5; D perhaps matches TRBD1 (6 bases). The CDR3 runs 15 residues. V was pared by 0 bases and J by 5 bases, with 13 bases between. From germline, CDR1 is LGHNA and CDR2 YSLEER. The CDR3 bases are TGCGCCAGCAGCCAAGATCGGACAGTCGGGGAGACCCAGTACTTC. This encodes CASSQDRTVGETQYF.

The J gene is TRBJ2-3, the V gene TRBV6-5; D not certain. The CDR3 extends over 14 amino acids. V was trimmed by 6 bases and J by 2 bases, leaving 12 bases between them. In germline, CDR1 is MNHEY, CDR2 SVGAGI. CDR3 protein: CASSQPGDTDTQYF. Written as DNA, the CDR3 is TGTGCCAGCAGCCAACCTGGGGACACAGATACGCAGTATTTT.

On this clonotype: It may be a read error: a sequence one base away is much more abundant. The chain combines TRBV6-6 with TRBJ1-1, with D possibly matching TRBD1 (6 bases). The CDR3 loop spans 13 amino acids. The germline CDR1 and CDR2 sequences are MNHNY and SVGAGI (reference sequence). Trimming cost V 9 bases and J 4 bases, with 15 bases left between them. The CDR3 DNA reads TGTGCCAGTGCCCCAGGGGCGGTCACTGAAGCTTTCTTT. Translating gives CASAPGAVTEAFF.

The sample holds a few counts of this clonotype. The chain recombines TRBV20-1 with TRBJ2-5; D not resolved. This CDR3 has 10 residues. The germline V gene has CDR1 DFQATT and CDR2 SNEGSKA (reference sequence). The V and J ends lost 4 bases and 6 bases respectively, with 6 bases between them. The CDR3 protein is CSAKIKTQYF. DNA for the CDR3: TGCAGTGCTAAGATAAAGACCCAGTACTTC.

The chain employs TRBV5-6 and TRBJ2-7, with a possible D match to TRBD1 (6 bases). In germline, CDR1 is SGHDT, CDR2 YYEEEE. With 1 base removed from V and 2 bases from J, the gap between germline ends came to 19 bases. This CDR3 region has 17 residues. The CDR3 sequence is CASSLLVQGPPTYEQYF. The CDR3 coding sequence is TGTGCCAGCAGCTTGTTAGTTCAGGGGCCCCCTACCTACGAGCAGTACTTC.

This clonotype was picked up a small number of times. This rearrangement joins TRBV4-3 to TRBJ2-1; D may be TRBD1 (5 bases). The CDR3 contains 16 residues. Trimming left V 0 bases short and J 6 bases short, with 15 bases between. CDR1 is LGHNA and CDR2 is YSLEER in the germline V gene. The DNA for the CDR3 is TGCGCCAGCAGCCAAGATCTCCCAGGGATGTTCAATGAGCAGTTCTTC. Translated: CASSQDLPGMFNEQFF.

The chain has TRBV20-1 and TRBJ2-7, with D perhaps TRBD1 (5 bases). The CDR3 length is 14 residues. V dropped 5 bases and J dropped 0 bases, with 14 bases sitting between them. Germline lookup yields CDR1 DFQATT and CDR2 SNEGSKA (reference sequence). The CDR3 loop reads CSAPWGLSSYEQYF. The CDR3 DNA follows: TGCAGTGCTCCATGGGGCCTGAGCTCCTACGAGCAGTACTTC.

The chain links TRBV6-6 to TRBJ2-3; maybe TRBD2 (5 bases). CDR3 length: 12 amino acids. Germline CDR1 reads MNHNY; CDR2 reads SVGAGI (reference sequence). Trimming pared 3 bases from V and 7 bases from J, leaving 8 bases between. CDR3 sequence: CASSYTGNTQYF. CDR3 DNA: TGTGCCAGCAGTTATACGGGGAATACGCAGTATTTT.

The chain carries TRBV6-5 and TRBJ1-6; a weak D match, TRBD1 (6 bases). Germline-derived CDR1 and CDR2 are MNHEY and SVGAGI. Trimming stripped 5 bases from V and 9 bases from J, with 17 bases between. The CDR3 is 15 residues long. CDR3 in DNA: TGTGCCAGCAGTAGAAAGACAGGCGGACGTTCACCCCTCCACTTT. Protein: CASSRKTGGRSPLHF.

This clonotype showed up just a few times. The rearrangement joins TRBV24-1 to TRBJ2-7, with 8 bases lining up with TRBD1. CDR3 length: 13 residues. Germline V gene lookup returns CDR1 KGHDR and CDR2 SFDVKD. V lost 9 bases to trimming and J lost 1 base; unmatched junction nucleotides: 4. Here the CDR3 reads CATGQGSSYEQYF. In nucleotides, the CDR3 is TGTGCCACCGGACAGGGTTCATCCTACGAGCAGTACTTC.

V gene TRBV20-1 combines with J gene TRBJ2-3; maybe TRBD2 (6 bases). The CDR3 loop spans 11 amino acids. The germline V gene has CDR1 DFQATT and CDR2 SNEGSKA (reference sequence). V lost 5 bases and J lost 9, with 12 bases in between. CDR3: CSAHTAGTQYF. The CDR3, as DNA: TGCAGTGCTCACACGGCGGGGACGCAGTATTTT.